This is a list of T cell receptor beta chains from one sample in a study of blood T cells in healthy people across ages. MiXCR, run by TCRdb on the 5' RACE reads, gives a single entry per CDR3 protein. Among around 900,000 distinct CDR3 sequences listed, roughly 51% were seen once. The sequencing sample was made of blood. All receptors come from a woman between 55 and 75 years old in good health. The CDR3 runs from the conserved cysteine through the conserved F or W. A D gene is named only where the DNA matches it firmly. Size tells how often a clone was seen (once, few, many) or the class of an expanded clone, and some rows leave it out.

clone size	V gene	D gene	CDR3 length	J gene	CDR3 DNA	CDR3 protein
NA	TRBV20-1	NA	11	TRBJ2-1	TGCAGTGCGAGGCAGGAAGTTGAGCAGTTCTTC	CSARQEVEQFF
NA	TRBV21-1	NA	11	TRBJ1-2	TGTGCCAGCACCTCAGGGGAAGGCTACACCTTC	CASTSGEGYTF
NA	TRBV28	NA	13	TRBJ1-2	TGTGCCAGCAGTGTATGGGGTGATCAAGGCTACACCTTC	CASSVWGDQGYTF
NA	TRBV6-5	TRBD1	16	TRBJ2-7	TGTGCCAGCAGCTACCCACCGGGACAGGGACATTACGAGCAGTACTTC	CASSYPPGQGHYEQYF
NA	TRBV12-3/TRBV12-4	NA	13	TRBJ2-1	TGTGCCAGCAGTTTAACAGGGCGAAATGAGCAGTTCTTC	CASSLTGRNEQFF
once	TRBV5-1	TRBD1	17	TRBJ2-3	TGCGCCAGCAGCTTGACACGACAGGGGTTTAGCACAGATACGCAGTATTTT	CASSLTRQGFSTDTQYF
NA	TRBV10-3	NA	11	TRBJ2-7	TGTGCCATCAGTGGGAAAGGCGAGCAGTACTTC	CAISGKGEQYF
NA	TRBV12-3/TRBV12-4	NA	12	TRBJ2-7	TGTGCCAGCAGTTTTGACCTCCGAGGGCAGTACTTC	CASSFDLRGQYF
few	TRBV30	TRBD1	15	TRBJ2-7	TGTGCCTGGCATACGGGACAGGGGGCGATTAGCGAGCAGTACTTC	CAWHTGQGAISEQYF
NA	TRBV4-2	TRBD1	14	TRBJ2-7	TGTGCCAGCAGCCAAGGACAGGGTCGTTTCGAGCAGTACTTC	CASSQGQGRFEQYF
NA	TRBV20-1	NA	17	TRBJ2-7	TGCAGTGCTAGAGATAGGCAAGGGTGGGGCTCCTACAATGAGCAGTACTTC	CSARDRQGWGSYNEQYF
NA	TRBV29-1	NA	13	TRBJ2-1	TGCAGCGCTGACAGAAGCTCCTACAATGAGCAGTTCTTC	CSADRSSYNEQFF
NA	TRBV29-1	NA	11	TRBJ2-7	TGCAGCGTTAACACCAGCCTCGAGCAGTACTTC	CSVNTSLEQYF